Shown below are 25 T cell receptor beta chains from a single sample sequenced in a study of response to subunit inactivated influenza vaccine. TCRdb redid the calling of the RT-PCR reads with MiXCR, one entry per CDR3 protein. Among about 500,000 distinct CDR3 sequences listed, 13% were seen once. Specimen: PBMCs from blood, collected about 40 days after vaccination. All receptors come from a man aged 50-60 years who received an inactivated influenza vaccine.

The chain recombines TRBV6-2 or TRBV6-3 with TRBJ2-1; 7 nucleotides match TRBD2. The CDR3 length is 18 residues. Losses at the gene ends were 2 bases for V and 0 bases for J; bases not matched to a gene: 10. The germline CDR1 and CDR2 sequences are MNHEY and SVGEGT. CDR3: CASSYGRAGVISYNEQFF. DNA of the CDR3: TGTGCCAGCAGTTACGGTCGGGCGGGGGTAATCTCCTACAATGAGCAGTTCTTC.

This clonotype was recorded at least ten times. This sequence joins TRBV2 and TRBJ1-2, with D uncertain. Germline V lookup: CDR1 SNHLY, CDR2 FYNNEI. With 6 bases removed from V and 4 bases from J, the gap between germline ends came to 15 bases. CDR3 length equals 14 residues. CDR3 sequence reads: CASRVLTPGYGYTF. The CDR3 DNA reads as TGTGCCAGCAGAGTACTGACGCCGGGCTATGGCTACACCTTC.

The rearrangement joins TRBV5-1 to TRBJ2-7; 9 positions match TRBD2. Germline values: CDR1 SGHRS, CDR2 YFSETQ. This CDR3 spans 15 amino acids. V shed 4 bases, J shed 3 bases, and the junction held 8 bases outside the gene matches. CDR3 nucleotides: TGCGCCAGCAGCCTCTCCGCGGGGGGGAACTACGAGCAGTACTTC. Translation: CASSLSAGGNYEQYF. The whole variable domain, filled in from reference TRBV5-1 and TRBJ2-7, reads KAGVTQTPRYLIKTRGQQVTLSCSPISGHRSVSWYQQTPGQGLQFLFEYFSETQRNKGNFPGRFSGRQFSNSRSEMNVSTLELGDSALYLCASSLSAGGNYEQYFGPGTRLTVT.

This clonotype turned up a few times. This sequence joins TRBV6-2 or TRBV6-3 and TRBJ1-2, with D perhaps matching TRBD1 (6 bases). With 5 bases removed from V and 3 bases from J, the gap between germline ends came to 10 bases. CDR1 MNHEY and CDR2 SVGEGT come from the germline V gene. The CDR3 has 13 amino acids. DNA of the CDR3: TGTGCCAGCAGTGCAACAGGGTACTATGGCTACACCTTC. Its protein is CASSATGYYGYTF.

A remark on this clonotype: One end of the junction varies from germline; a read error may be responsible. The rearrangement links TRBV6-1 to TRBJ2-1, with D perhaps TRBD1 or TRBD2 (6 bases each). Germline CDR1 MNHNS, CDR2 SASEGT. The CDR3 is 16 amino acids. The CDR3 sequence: CASSETGGASYNEKFF. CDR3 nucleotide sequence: TGTGCCAGCAGTGAAACCGGGGGCGCCTCCTACAATGAGAAGTTCTTC.

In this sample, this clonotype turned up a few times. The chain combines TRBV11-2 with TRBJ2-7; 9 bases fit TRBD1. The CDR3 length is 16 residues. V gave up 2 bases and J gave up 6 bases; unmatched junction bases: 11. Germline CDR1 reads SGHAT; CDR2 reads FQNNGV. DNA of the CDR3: TGTGCCAGCAGCTTACGTGTCGGGACAGGGTTTCGCGAGCAGTACTTC. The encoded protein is CASSLRVGTGFREQYF.

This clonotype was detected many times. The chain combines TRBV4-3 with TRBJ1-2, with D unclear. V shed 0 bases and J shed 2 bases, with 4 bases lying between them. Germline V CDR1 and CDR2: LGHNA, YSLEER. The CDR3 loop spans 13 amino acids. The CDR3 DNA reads TGCGCCAGCAGCCAAGAGAGAAACTATGGCTACACCTTC. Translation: CASSQERNYGYTF.

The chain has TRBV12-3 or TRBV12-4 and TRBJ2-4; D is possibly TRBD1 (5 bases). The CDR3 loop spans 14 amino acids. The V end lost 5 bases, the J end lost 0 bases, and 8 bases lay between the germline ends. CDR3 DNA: TGTGCCAGCAGTCAGACAGAAGCCAAAAACATTCAGTACTTC. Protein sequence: CASSQTEAKNIQYF.

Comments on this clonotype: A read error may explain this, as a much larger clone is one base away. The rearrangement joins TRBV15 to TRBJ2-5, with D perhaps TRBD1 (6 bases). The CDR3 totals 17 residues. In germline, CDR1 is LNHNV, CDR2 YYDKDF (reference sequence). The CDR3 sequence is CATGRDRGLGRQETQYF. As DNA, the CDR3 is TGTGCCACCGGCAGAGATAGGGGGTTGGGACGCCAAGAGACCCAGTACTTC.

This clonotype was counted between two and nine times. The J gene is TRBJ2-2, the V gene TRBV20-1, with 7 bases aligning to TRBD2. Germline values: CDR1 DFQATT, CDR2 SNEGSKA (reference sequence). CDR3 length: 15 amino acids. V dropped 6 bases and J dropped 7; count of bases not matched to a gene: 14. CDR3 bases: TGCAGTGCCCTCCCGGGCGGGAGAGTCGGCGGGGAGCTGTTTTTT. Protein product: CSALPGGRVGGELFF.

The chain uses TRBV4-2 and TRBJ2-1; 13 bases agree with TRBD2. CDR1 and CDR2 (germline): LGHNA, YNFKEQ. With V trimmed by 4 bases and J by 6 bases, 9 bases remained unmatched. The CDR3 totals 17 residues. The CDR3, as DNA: TGTGCCAGCAGCCGAAGATGGACTAGCGGGGGTCGCAATGAGCAGTTCTTC. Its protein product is CASSRRWTSGGRNEQFF.

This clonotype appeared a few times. CDR3 nucleotides: TGTGCCAGCAGCTTAGCTTCTAGGGGAAACACCGGGGAGCTGTTTTTT. This gives the protein CASSLASRGNTGELFF. The rearrangement links TRBV7-2 to TRBJ2-2, with TRBD1 as a possible D gene (5 bases). The CDR3 contains 16 residues. Trimming removed 0 bases at V and 2 bases at J, with 10 bases between. Germline V CDR1 and CDR2: SGHTA, FQGNSA.

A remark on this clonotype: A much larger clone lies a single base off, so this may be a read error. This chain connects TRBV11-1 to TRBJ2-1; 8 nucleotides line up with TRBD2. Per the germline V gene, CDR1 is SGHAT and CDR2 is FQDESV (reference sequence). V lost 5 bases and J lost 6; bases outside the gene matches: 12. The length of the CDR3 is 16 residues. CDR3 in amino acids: CASSPPSGSGGNEQFF. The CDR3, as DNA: TGTGCCAGCAGCCCCCCGAGCGGGAGCGGGGGCAATGAGCAGTTCTTC.

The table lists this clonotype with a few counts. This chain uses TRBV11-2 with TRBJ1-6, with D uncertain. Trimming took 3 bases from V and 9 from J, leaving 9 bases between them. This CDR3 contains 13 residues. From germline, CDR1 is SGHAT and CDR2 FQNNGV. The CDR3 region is CASSFSSSSPLHF. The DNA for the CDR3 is TGTGCCAGCAGCTTCTCGAGTTCTTCACCCCTCCACTTT.

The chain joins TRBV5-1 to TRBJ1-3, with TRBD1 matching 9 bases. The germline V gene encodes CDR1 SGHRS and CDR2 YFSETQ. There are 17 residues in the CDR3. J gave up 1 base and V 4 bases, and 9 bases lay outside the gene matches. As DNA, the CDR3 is TGCGCCAGCAGCATGCAGACAGGGGGATTTTCTGGAAACACCATATATTTT. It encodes CASSMQTGGFSGNTIYF.

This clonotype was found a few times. The CDR3 sequence is CASSPSSQSLAGVTDTQYF. CDR3 DNA: TGTGCCAGCAGCCCTTCGAGTCAGTCACTAGCGGGGGTCACAGATACGCAGTATTTT. This chain links TRBV11-2 with TRBJ2-3; 11 bases agree with TRBD2. The CDR3 is 19 residues long. V trimming: 5 bases; J trimming: 2 bases; junction bases outside the gene matches: 15. In germline, CDR1 is SGHAT, CDR2 FQNNGV.

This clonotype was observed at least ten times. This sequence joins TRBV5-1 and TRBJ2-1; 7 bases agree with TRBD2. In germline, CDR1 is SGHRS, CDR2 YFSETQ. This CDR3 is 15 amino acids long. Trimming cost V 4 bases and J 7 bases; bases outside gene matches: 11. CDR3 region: CASSPFAGVANEQFF. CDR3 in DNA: TGCGCCAGCAGCCCCTTTGCGGGAGTCGCAAATGAGCAGTTCTTC.

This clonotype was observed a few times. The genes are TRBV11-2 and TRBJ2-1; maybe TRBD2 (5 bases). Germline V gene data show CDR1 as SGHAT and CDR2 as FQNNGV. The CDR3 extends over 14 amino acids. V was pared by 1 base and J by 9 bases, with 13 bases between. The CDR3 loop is CASSLGAEAGEQFF. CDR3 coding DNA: TGTGCCAGCAGCTTAGGTGCGGAGGCTGGTGAGCAGTTCTTC.

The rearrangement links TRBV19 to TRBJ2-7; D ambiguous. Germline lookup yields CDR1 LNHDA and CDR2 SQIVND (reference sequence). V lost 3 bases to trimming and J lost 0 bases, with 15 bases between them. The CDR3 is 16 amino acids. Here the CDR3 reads CASSMRYSPVSYEQYF. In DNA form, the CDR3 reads TGTGCCAGTAGTATGAGGTATTCTCCCGTCTCCTACGAGCAGTACTTC.

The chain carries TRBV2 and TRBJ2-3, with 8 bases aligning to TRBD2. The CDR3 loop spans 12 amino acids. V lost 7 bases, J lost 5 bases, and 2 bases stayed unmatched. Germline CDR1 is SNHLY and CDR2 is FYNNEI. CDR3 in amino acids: CASTLAGDTQYF. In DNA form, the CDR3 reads TGTGCCAGCACCCTAGCGGGAGATACGCAGTATTTT.

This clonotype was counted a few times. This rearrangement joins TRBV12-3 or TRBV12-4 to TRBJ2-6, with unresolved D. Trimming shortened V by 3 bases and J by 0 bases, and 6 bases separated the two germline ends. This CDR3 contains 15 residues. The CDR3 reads CASSFSGSGANVLTF. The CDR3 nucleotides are TGTGCCAGCAGTTTTTCCGGCTCTGGGGCCAACGTCCTGACTTTC.

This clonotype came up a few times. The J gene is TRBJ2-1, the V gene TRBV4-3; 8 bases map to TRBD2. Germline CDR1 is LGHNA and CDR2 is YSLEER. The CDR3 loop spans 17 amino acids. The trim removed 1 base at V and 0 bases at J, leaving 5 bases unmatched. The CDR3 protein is CASSQVASGYSYNEQFF. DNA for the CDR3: TGCGCCAGCAGCCAAGTTGCTAGCGGGTACTCCTACAATGAGCAGTTCTTC.

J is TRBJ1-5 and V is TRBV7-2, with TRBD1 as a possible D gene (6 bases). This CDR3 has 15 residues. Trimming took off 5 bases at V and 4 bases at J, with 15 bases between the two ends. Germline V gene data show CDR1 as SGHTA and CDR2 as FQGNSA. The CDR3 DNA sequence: TGTGCCAGCAGCAGGGGGGCAGGGGTTAATCAGCCCCAGCATTTT. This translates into CASSRGAGVNQPQHF.

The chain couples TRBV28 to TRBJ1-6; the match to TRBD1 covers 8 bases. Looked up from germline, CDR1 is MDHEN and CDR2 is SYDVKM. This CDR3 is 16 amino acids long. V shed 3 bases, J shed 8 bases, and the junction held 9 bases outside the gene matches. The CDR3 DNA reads TGTGCCAGCAGTTTGGGTGCGCAGGGGGCGTATTCACCCCTCCACTTT. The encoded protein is CASSLGAQGAYSPLHF.

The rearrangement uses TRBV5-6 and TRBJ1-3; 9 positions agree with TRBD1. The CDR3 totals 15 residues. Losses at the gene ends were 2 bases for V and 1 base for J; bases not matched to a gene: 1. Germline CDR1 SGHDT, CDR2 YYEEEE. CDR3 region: CASSFGTGSGNTIYF. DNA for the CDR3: TGTGCCAGCAGCTTCGGGACAGGGTCTGGAAACACCATATATTTT.